Described below is a single T cell receptor beta chain sequence and its context. Only in-frame clones appear in the TCRdb table, and some are missing; sequencing was by immunoSEQ multiplex PCR. This sample has 140,000 to 150,000 clones; 78% occur once, and the top ten carry around 5.5%. The data are from a study of blood T cell repertoires in COVID-19. Ages ranged from roughly 18 to 95 years, with residence in about 24 US areas. Donors in Cohort 3 counted as recovered after two negative PCRs, clearance, or symptom resolution. The sample comprised PBMCs or T cells enriched from blood (not recorded which). This TCR was recovered from a woman in her fifties or sixties who had recovered from COVID-19.

The CDR3, as DNA: TGTGCCAGCAGCCGAGGACAGGGCTGGGAGCAGTTCTTC. This encodes CASSRGQGWEQFF. The V and J genes are TRBV12-3 or TRBV12-4 and TRBJ2-1; TRBD1 aligns across 8 bases. The CDR3 is 13 residues long. With 6 bases clipped from V and 10 bases from J, the junction kept 8 bases outside the gene matches.